These 17 T cell receptor beta chains were sequenced from one sample in a study of T-cell memory formation after mild COVID-19. TCRdb redid the calling of the 5' RACE reads with MiXCR, one entry per CDR3 protein. Here the sample spans around 33,000 distinct CDR3 sequences, roughly 21% being singletons. The source material was PBMCs or a T cell subset sorted from them (not recorded which). The receptors here all came from an adult who had mild COVID-19 (a few samples of this study predate the infection). Cell type and time point are not known.

This clonotype was detected many times. The chain couples TRBV20-1 to TRBJ2-1; no firm D call. This CDR3 has 11 residues. Germline V gene sequence: CDR1 DFQATT, CDR2 SNEGSKA (reference sequence). V dropped 1 base and J dropped 9 bases, with 7 bases sitting between them. In DNA, the CDR3 is TGCAGTGCTAGAGCTGGTGGTGAGCAGTTCTTC. Protein sequence: CSARAGGEQFF.

This clonotype was seen many times. The chain has TRBV5-4 and TRBJ2-1, with D perhaps matching TRBD2 (7 bases). This CDR3 is built from 15 residues. Germline V gene sequence: CDR1 SGHNT, CDR2 YYREEE (reference sequence). V was cut by 5 bases and J by 1 base, with 13 bases left in between. Here the CDR3 reads CASRSGGLSYNEQFF. DNA of the CDR3: TGTGCCAGCAGATCCGGGGGGCTTTCCTACAATGAGCAGTTCTTC.

This clonotype was picked up many times. The genes are TRBV7-6 and TRBJ2-3, with 9 bases identical to TRBD2. CDR3 size: 17 residues. Per the germline V gene, CDR1 is SGHVS and CDR2 is FNYEAQ. V dropped 5 bases and J dropped 0; count of bases not matched to a gene: 9. CDR3 sequence: CASSPVTSGASTDTQYF. CDR3 nucleotide sequence: TGTGCCAGCAGCCCCGTGACTAGCGGAGCCAGCACAGATACGCAGTATTTT.

This clonotype was detected ten times or more. The chain links TRBV5-1 to TRBJ2-3, with 13 bases lining up with TRBD2. This CDR3 contains 16 residues. CDR1 and CDR2 from the germline V gene are SGHRS and YFSETQ. After removal of 4 bases from V and 1 base from J, the junction contained 3 bases not matched to a gene. The CDR3 protein is CASSGGLAGGTDTQYF. The CDR3 nucleotides are TGCGCCAGCAGCGGCGGACTAGCGGGGGGCACAGATACGCAGTATTTT.

This clonotype was picked up many times. The V and J genes are TRBV3-1 and TRBJ2-7, with unresolved D. Germline V gene data show CDR1 as LGHDT and CDR2 as YNNKEL (reference sequence). This CDR3 region has 11 residues. With 8 bases removed from V and 6 bases from J, the gap between germline ends came to 11 bases. In nucleotides, the CDR3 is TGTGCCAGCGGGCTACAGCGCGAGCAGTACTTC. Amino acids: CASGLQREQYF.

This clonotype was observed at least ten times. The CDR3 DNA reads as TGCGCCAGCAGCCTTGGACAGGGGGGCACTGAAGCTTTCTTT. It codes for CASSLGQGGTEAFF. The V call is TRBV5-1, the J call TRBJ1-1, with 10 bases that match TRBD1. CDR1 is SGHRS and CDR2 is YFSETQ in the germline V gene. J lost 4 bases, V lost 4 bases, and 4 bases had no gene match. The CDR3 spans 14 residues.

This clonotype was seen at least ten times. This chain joins TRBV12-3 or TRBV12-4 and TRBJ2-3; D unresolved. Trimming pared 3 bases from V and 1 base from J, leaving 5 bases between. The CDR3 extends over 13 amino acids. CDR3 sequence reads: CASSFVGTDTQYF. CDR3 coding DNA: TGTGCCAGCAGTTTTGTTGGCACAGATACGCAGTATTTT.

This clonotype has at least ten counts. The chain uses TRBV20-1 and TRBJ2-1, with 11 positions matching TRBD2. V lost 0 bases to trimming and J lost 8 bases; unmatched junction nucleotides: 15. This CDR3 spans 18 amino acids. Looked up from germline, CDR1 is DFQATT and CDR2 is SNEGSKA (reference sequence). This CDR3 reads CSARDRRSSGGIGDEQFF. The CDR3 coding sequence is TGCAGTGCTAGAGATAGGAGGTCTAGCGGGGGGATTGGGGATGAGCAGTTCTTC.

This clonotype was detected ten times or more. The chain links TRBV12-3 or TRBV12-4 to TRBJ2-7; possibly TRBD2 for D (6 bases). The CDR3 totals 14 residues. Trimming pared 4 bases from V and 2 bases from J, leaving 12 bases between. CDR3 residues: CASSSYSGTYEQYF. For the CDR3, the DNA is TGTGCCAGCAGTTCGTATAGCGGAACCTACGAGCAGTACTTC.

This sequence joins TRBV28 and TRBJ2-3, with TRBD1 identical over 11 bases. Germline trimming cut 6 bases from V and 1 base from J; bases unmatched to any gene: 3. In germline, CDR1 is MDHEN, CDR2 SYDVKM. The CDR3 extends over 15 amino acids. CDR3: CASRGQGVGTDTQYF. Here the CDR3 DNA reads TGTGCCAGCAGGGGACAGGGGGTTGGCACAGATACGCAGTATTTT.

Many counts were recorded for this clonotype. The chain employs TRBV3-1 and TRBJ2-2, with 9 bases aligning to TRBD1. The junction had 10 bases not matched to a gene; V was cut back by 4 bases and J by 7 bases. CDR1 LGHDT and CDR2 YNNKEL come from the germline V gene (reference sequence). The CDR3 has 16 amino acids. The CDR3 DNA reads as TGTGCCAGCAGCCGTCGACAGGGGGTGATAGGCGGGGAGCTGTTTTTT. This codes for CASSRRQGVIGGELFF.

In its sample, this clonotype was seen a few times. This chain links TRBV5-4 with TRBJ2-3; 13 positions agree with TRBD2. Germline V gene lookup returns CDR1 SGHNT and CDR2 YYREEE (reference sequence). The trim removed 1 base at V and 5 bases at J, leaving 4 bases unmatched. This CDR3 spans 16 amino acids. CDR3 DNA sequence: TGTGCCAGCAGCTTGACTAGCGGGAGGGAAAGAGATACGCAGTATTTT. Protein sequence: CASSLTSGRERDTQYF.

Note on this clonotype: An end of the junction differs from the germline gene, which may be a read error. The chain combines TRBV5-1 with TRBJ2-7, with 9 nucleotides matching TRBD1. Germline assignment: CDR1 SGHRS and CDR2 YFSETQ. CDR3 length: 14 residues. The CDR3 region has the DNA TGCGCCAGCAGCTTGACAGGGGGCACCTACGAGCTGTACTTC. Translation gives CASSLTGGTYELYF.

This chain joins TRBV5-1 and TRBJ2-5, with 9 bases aligning to TRBD2. The CDR3 loop spans 15 amino acids. Germline CDR1 SGHRS, CDR2 YFSETQ. V dropped 4 bases and J dropped 5; count of bases not matched to a gene: 9. Here the CDR3 reads CASSVASGIGETQYF. CDR3 nucleotides: TGCGCCAGCAGCGTGGCTAGCGGGATCGGGGAGACCCAGTACTTC.

This clonotype was counted at least ten times. The genes are TRBV27 and TRBJ2-7; the match to TRBD2 covers 9 bases. Germline lookup yields CDR1 MNHEY and CDR2 SMNVEV (reference sequence). The CDR3 extends over 15 amino acids. J gave up 2 bases and V 2 bases, and 4 bases lay outside the gene matches. The CDR3 here is CASSLMGGRAYEQYF. Written as DNA, the CDR3 is TGTGCCAGCAGTTTAATGGGCGGGAGGGCCTACGAGCAGTACTTC.

This clonotype was seen once. This chain joins TRBV7-2 and TRBJ2-5; D is undetermined. The V end was cut by 4 bases, the J end by 1 base, with 13 bases between. The CDR3 is made up of 15 amino acids. In germline, CDR1 is SGHTA, CDR2 FQGNSA. CDR3: CASSSEWWGQETQYF. In nucleotides, the CDR3 is TGTGCCAGCAGCTCCGAATGGTGGGGCCAAGAGACCCAGTACTTC.

The rearrangement uses TRBV4-2 and TRBJ1-2; TRBD1 agrees at 7 bases. From germline, CDR1 is LGHNA and CDR2 YNFKEQ. The junction had 2 bases not matched to a gene; V was cut back by 3 bases and J by 4 bases. This CDR3 spans 13 amino acids. The CDR3 nucleotides are TGTGCCAGCAGCCAGTCAGGGGGCTATGGCTACACCTTC. Protein product: CASSQSGGYGYTF.